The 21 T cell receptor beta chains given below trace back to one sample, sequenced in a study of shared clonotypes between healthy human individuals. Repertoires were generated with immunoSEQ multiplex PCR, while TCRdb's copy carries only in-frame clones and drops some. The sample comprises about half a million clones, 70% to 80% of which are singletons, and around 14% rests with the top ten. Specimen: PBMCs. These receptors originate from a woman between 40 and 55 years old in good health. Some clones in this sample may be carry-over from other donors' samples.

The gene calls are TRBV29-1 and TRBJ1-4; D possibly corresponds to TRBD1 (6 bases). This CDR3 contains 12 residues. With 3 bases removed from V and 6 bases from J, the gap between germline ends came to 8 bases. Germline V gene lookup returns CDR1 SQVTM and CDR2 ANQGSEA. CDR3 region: CSVDRGDEKLFF. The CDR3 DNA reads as TGCAGCGTTGACAGGGGAGATGAAAAACTGTTTTTT.

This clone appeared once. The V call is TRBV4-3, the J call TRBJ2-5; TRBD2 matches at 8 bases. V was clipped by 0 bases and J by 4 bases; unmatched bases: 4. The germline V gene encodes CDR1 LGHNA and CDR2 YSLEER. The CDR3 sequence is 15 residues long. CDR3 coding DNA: TGCGCCAGCAGCCAAGATTACGGGAGGGTAGAGACCCAGTACTTC. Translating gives CASSQDYGRVETQYF.

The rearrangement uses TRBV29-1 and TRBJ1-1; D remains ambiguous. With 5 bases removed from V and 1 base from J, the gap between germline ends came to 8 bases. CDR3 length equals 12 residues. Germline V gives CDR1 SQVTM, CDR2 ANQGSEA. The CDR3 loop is CSVYRENTEAFF. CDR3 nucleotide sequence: TGCAGCGTTTACAGAGAGAACACTGAAGCTTTCTTT.

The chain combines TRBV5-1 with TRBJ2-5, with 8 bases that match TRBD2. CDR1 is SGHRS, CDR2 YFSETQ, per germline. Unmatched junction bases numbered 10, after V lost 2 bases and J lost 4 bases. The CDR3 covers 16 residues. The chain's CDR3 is CASSFRTSGSRETQYF. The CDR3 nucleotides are TGCGCCAGCAGCTTTAGGACCAGCGGGAGTAGAGAGACCCAGTACTTC.

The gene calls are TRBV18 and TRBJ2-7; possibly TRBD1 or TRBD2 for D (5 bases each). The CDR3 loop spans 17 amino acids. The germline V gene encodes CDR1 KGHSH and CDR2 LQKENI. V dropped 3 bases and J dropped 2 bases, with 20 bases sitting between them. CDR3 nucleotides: TGTGCCAGCTCACCCTCCGGGGTGGGGCCTTTGCCCTACGAGCAGTACTTC. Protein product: CASSPSGVGPLPYEQYF. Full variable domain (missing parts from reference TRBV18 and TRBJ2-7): NAGVMQNPRHLVRRRGQEARLRCSPMKGHSHVYWYRQLPEEGLKFMVYLQKENIIDESGMPKERFSAEFPKEGPSILRIQQVVRGDSAAYFCASSPSGVGPLPYEQYFGPGTRLTVT.

CDR3: CASSLRRGDGYTF. CDR3 nucleotides: TGTGCCAGCAGTTTAAGGCGGGGAGATGGCTACACCTTC. J is TRBJ1-2 and V is TRBV28; D is unclear. In germline, CDR1 is MDHEN, CDR2 SYDVKM. This CDR3 region has 13 residues. Trimming removed 2 bases from V and 6 bases from J, with 10 bases in between.

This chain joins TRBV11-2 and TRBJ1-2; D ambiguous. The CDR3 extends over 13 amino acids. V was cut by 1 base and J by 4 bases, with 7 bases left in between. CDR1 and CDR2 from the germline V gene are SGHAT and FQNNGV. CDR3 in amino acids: CASSLAAVYGYTF. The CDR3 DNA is TGTGCCAGCAGCTTAGCGGCGGTCTATGGCTACACCTTC.

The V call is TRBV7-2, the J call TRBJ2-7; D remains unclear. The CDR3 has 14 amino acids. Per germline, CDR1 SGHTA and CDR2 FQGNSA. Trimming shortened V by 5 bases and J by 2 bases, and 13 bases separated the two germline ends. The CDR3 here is CASSLPLKPYEQYF. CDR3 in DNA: TGTGCCAGCAGCCTACCTCTAAAGCCCTACGAGCAGTACTTC. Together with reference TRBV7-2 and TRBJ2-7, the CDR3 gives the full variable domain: GAGVSQSPSNKVTEKGKDVELRCDPISGHTALYWYRQSLGQGLEFLIYFQGNSAPDKSGLPSDRFSAERTGGSVSTLTIQRTQQEDSAVYLCASSLPLKPYEQYFGPGTRLTVT.

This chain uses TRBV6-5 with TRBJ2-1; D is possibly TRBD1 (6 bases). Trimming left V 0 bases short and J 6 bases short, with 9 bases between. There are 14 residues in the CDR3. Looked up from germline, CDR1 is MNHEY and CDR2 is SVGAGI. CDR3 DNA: TGTGCCAGCAGTTACTCAGGACAGACCAATGAGCAGTTCTTC. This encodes CASSYSGQTNEQFF.

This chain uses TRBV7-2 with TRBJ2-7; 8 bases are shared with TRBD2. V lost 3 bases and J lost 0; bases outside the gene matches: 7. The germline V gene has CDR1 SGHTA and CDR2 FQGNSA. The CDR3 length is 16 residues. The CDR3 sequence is CASSFAGLESSYEQYF. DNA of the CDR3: TGTGCCAGCAGCTTTGCGGGACTAGAGTCCTCCTACGAGCAGTACTTC. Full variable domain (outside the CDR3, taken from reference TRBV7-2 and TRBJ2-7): GAGVSQSPSNKVTEKGKDVELRCDPISGHTALYWYRQSLGQGLEFLIYFQGNSAPDKSGLPSDRFSAERTGGSVSTLTIQRTQQEDSAVYLCASSFAGLESSYEQYFGPGTRLTVT.

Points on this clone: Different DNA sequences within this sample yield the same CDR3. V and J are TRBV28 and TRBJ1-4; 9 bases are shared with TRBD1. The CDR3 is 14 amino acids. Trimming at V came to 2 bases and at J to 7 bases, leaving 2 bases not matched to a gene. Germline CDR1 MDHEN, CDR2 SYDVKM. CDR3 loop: CASSLRQGGEKLFF. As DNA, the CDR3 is TGTGCCAGCAGTTTAAGACAGGGGGGTGAAAAACTGTTTTTT.

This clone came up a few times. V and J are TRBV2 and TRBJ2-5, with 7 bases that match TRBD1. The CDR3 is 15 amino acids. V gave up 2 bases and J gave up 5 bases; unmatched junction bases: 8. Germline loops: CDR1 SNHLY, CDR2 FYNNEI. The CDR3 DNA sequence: TGTGCCAGCAGTGAATTAAGGGGGCCGGGGGAGACCCAGTACTTC. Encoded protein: CASSELRGPGETQYF.

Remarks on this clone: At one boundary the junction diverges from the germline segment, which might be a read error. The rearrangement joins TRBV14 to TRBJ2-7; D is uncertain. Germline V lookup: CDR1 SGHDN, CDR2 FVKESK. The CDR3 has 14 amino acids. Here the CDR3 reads CAGSQDGGYYEQYF. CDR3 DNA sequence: TGTGCCGGCAGCCAAGATGGTGGTTACTACGAGCAGTACTTC. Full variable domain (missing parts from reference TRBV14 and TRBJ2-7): EAGVTQFPSHSVIEKGQTVTLRCDPISGHDNLYWYRRVMGKEIKFLLHFVKESKQDESGMPNNRFLAERTGGTYSTLKVQPAELEDSGVYFCAGSQDGGYYEQYFGPGTRLTVT.

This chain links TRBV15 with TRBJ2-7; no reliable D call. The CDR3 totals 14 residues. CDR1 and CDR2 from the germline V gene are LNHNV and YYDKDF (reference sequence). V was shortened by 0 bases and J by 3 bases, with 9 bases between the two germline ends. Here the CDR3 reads CATSRDLPGYEQYF. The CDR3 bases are TGTGCCACCAGCAGAGACCTCCCTGGCTACGAGCAGTACTTC.

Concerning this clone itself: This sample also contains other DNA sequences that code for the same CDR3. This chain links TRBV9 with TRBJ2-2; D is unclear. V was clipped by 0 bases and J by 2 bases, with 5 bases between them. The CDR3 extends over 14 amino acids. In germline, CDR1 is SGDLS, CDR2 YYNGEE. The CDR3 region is CASSVVPNTGELFF. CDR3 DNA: TGTGCCAGCAGCGTAGTTCCTAACACCGGGGAGCTGTTTTTT.

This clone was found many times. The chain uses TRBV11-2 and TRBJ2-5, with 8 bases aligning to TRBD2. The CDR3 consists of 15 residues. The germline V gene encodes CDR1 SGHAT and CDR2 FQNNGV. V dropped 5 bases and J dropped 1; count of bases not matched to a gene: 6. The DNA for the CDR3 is TGTGCCAGCAGCCGGGGGGGGCGGACCCAAGAGACCCAGTACTTC. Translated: CASSRGGRTQETQYF. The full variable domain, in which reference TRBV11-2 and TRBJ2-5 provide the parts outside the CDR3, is EAGVAQSPRYKIIEKRQSVAFWCNPISGHATLYWYQQILGQGPKLLIQFQNNGVVDDSQLPKDRFSAERLKGVDSTLKIQPAKLEDSAVYLCASSRGGRTQETQYFGPGTRLLVL.

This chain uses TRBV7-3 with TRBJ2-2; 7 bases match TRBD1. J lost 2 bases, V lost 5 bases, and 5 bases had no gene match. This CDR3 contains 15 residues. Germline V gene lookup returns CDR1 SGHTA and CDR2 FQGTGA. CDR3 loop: CASSHDRDNTGELFF. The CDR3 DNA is TGTGCCAGCAGCCACGACAGGGACAACACCGGGGAGCTGTTTTTT.

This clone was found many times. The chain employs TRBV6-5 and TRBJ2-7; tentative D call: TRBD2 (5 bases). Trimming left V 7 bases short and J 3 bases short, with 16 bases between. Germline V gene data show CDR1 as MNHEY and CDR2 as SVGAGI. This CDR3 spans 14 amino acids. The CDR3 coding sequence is TGTGCCAGCATGGATAGGACTCGGGGCTACGAGCAGTACTTC. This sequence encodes CASMDRTRGYEQYF.

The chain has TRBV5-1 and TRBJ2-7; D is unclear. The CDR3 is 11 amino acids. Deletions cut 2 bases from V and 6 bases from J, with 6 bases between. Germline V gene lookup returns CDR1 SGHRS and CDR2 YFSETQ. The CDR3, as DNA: TGCGCCAGCAGCTTTAAGACCGAGCAGTACTTC. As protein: CASSFKTEQYF.

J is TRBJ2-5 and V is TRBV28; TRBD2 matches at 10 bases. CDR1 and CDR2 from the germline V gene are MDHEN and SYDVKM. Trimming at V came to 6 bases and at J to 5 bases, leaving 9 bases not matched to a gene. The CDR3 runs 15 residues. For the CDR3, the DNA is TGTGCCAGCAGACCAGCGGGAGGGGCAGGGGAGACCCAGTACTTC. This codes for CASRPAGGAGETQYF. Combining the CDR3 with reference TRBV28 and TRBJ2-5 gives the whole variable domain DVKVTQSSRYLVKRTGEKVFLECVQDMDHENMFWYRQDPGLGLRLIYFSYDVKMKEKGDIPEGYSVSREKKERFSLILESASTNQTSMYLCASRPAGGAGETQYFGPGTRLLVL.

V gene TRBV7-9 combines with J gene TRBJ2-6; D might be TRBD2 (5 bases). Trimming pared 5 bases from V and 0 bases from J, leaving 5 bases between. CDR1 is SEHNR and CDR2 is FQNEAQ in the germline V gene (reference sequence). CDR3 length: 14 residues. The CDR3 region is CASSRDSGANVLTF. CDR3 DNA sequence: TGTGCCAGCAGCCGGGACTCTGGGGCCAACGTCCTGACTTTC.